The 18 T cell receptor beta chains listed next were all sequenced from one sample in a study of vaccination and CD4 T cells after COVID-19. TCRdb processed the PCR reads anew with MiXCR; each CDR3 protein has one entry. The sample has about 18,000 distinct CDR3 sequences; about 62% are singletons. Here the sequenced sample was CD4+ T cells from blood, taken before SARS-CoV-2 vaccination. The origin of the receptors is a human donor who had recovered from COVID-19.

CDR3 nucleotide sequence: TGTGCCAGCAGTGACCCGAGTTCGGTCGATACGCAGTATTTT. It translates to CASSDPSSVDTQYF. V usage is TRBV6-4 and J usage is TRBJ2-3; D gene uncertain. The germline CDR1 and CDR2 sequences are MRHNA and SNTAGT. The CDR3 is 14 residues long. The V end was cut by 2 bases, the J end by 6 bases, with 12 bases between.

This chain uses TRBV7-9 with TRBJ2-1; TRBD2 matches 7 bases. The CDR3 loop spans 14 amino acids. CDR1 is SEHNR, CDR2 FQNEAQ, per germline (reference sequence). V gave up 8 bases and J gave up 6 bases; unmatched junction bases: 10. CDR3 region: CASATDPSGNEQFF. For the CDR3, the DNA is TGTGCCAGCGCCACGGATCCTAGCGGCAATGAGCAGTTCTTC.

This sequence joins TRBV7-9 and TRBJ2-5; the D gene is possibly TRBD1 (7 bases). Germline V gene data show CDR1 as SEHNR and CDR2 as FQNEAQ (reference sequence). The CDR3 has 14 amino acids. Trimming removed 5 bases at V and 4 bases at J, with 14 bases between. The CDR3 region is CASSGRDSRETQYF. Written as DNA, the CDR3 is TGTGCCAGCAGCGGGCGGGACAGCCGAGAGACCCAGTACTTC.

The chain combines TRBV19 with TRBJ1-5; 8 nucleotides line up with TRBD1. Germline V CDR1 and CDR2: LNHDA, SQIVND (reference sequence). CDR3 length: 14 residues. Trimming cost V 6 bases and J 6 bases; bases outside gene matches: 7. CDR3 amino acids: CASSSGTGGQPQHF. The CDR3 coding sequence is TGTGCCAGTAGCAGCGGTACAGGGGGTCAGCCCCAGCATTTT.

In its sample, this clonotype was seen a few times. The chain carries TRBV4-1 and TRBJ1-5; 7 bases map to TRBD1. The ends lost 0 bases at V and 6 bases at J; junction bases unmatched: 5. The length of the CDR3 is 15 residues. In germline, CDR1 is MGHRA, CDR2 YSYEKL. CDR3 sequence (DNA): TGCGCCAGCAGCCAAGATCAGCAGGGGGGTCAGCCCCAGCATTTT. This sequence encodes CASSQDQQGGQPQHF.

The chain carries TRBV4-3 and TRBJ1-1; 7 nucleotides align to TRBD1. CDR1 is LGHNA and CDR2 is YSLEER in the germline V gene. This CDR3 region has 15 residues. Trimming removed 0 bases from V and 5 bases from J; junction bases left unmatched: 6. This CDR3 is CASSQDSQGGTEAFF. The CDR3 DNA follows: TGCGCCAGCAGCCAAGATAGTCAGGGGGGGACTGAAGCTTTCTTT.

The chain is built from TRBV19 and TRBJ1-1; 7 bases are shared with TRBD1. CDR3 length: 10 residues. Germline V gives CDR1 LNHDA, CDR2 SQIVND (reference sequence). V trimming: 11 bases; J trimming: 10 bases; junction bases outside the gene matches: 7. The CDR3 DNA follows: TGTGCCTCAAAGGAGGGGGCAGCTTTCTTT. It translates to CASKEGAAFF.

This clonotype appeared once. DNA of the CDR3: TGTGCCGGACAACACCCTTTTAACTATGGCTACACCTTC. Protein: CAGQHPFNYGYTF. The rearrangement uses TRBV6-1 and TRBJ1-2; D perhaps matches TRBD1 (5 bases). Trimming pared 11 bases from V and 1 base from J, leaving 14 bases between. CDR1 is MNHNS, CDR2 SASEGT, per germline. The CDR3 length is 13 residues.

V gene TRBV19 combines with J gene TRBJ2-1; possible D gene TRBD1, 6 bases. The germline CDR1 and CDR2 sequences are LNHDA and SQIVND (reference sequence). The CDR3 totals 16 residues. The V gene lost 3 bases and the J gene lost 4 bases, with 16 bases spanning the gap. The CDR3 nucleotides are TGTGCCAGTAGTATTTCGGAACAGGGCGAGTACAATGAGCAGTTCTTC. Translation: CASSISEQGEYNEQFF.

The CDR3 reads CASSDNSGANVLTF. The CDR3, as DNA: TGTGCCAGCAGTGACAACTCTGGGGCCAACGTCCTGACTTTC. The chain couples TRBV6-4 to TRBJ2-6; D uncertain. This CDR3 has 14 amino acids. Between the trimmed V and J ends, which lost 2 bases and 0 bases, there was a span of 2 bases. Germline lookup yields CDR1 MRHNA and CDR2 SNTAGT.

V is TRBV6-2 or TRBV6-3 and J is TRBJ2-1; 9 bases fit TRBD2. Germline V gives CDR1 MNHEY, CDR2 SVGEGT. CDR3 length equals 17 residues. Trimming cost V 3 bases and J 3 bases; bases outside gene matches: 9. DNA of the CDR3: TGTGCCAGCAGTTATAGTCCTCCTAGCGGGATCTACAATGAGCAGTTCTTC. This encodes CASSYSPPSGIYNEQFF.

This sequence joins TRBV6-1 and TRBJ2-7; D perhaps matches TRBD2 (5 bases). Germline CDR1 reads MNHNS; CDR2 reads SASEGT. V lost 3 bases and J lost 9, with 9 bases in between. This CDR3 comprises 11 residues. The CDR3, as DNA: TGTGCCAGCAGTGATCCCCGGGGGCAGTACTTC. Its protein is CASSDPRGQYF.

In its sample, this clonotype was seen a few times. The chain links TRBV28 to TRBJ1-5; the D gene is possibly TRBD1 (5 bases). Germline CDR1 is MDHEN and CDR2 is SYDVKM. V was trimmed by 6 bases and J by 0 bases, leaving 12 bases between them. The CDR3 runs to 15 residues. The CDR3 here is CASRGTGYSNQPQHF. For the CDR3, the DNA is TGTGCCAGCAGGGGGACCGGCTATAGCAATCAGCCCCAGCATTTT.

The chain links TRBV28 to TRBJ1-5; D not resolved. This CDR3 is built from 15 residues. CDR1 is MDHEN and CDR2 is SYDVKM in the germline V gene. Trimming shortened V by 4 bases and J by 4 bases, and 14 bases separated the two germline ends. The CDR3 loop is CASSSRGLGNQPQHF. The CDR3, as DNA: TGTGCCAGCAGTTCCCGGGGTTTGGGAAATCAGCCCCAGCATTTT. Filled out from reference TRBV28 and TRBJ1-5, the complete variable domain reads DVKVTQSSRYLVKRTGEKVFLECVQDMDHENMFWYRQDPGLGLRLIYFSYDVKMKEKGDIPEGYSVSREKKERFSLILESASTNQTSMYLCASSSRGLGNQPQHFGDGTRLSIL.

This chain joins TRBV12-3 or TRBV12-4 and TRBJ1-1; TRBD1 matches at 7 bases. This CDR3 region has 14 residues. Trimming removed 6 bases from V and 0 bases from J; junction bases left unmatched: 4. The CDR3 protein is CASREGQMNTEAFF. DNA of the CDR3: TGTGCCAGCAGGGAGGGACAGATGAACACTGAAGCTTTCTTT.

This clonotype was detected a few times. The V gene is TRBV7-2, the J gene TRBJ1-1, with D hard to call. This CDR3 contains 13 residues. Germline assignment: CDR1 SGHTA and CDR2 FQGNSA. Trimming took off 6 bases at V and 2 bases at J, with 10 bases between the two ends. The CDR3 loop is CASSTTVNTEAFF. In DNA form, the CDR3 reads TGTGCCAGCAGTACCACAGTTAACACTGAAGCTTTCTTT.

CDR3 protein: CASSQGTSGAGELFF. CDR3 DNA sequence: TGTGCCAGCAGCCAAGGGACTAGCGGTGCCGGGGAGCTGTTTTTT. The rearrangement links TRBV7-9 to TRBJ2-2; TRBD2 agrees at 11 bases. CDR1 and CDR2 (germline): SEHNR, FQNEAQ (reference sequence). The CDR3 covers 15 residues. V shed 5 bases and J 6 bases; nucleotides not matched to a gene: 5.

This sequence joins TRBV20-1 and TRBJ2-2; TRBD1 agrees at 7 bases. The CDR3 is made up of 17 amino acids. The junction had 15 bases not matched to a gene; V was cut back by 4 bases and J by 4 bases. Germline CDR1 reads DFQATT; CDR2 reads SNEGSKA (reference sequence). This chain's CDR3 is CSAIAGQVRGSTGELFF. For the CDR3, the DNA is TGCAGTGCTATAGCCGGACAGGTCCGGGGCTCCACCGGGGAGCTGTTTTTT.